These T cell receptor beta chains were read from a single sample in a study of T cells in Graves' hyperthyroidism and ophthalmopathy. MiXCR, applied by TCRdb to the multiplex PCR reads, yields one record per CDR3 protein. The sample gives 550,000 to 850,000 distinct CDR3 sequences, 18% of which show up once; approximately 16% is in the top ten. Sequences were obtained from blood. All receptors derive from a woman between 45 and 60 years old with Graves' hyperthyroidism that later progressed to Graves' ophthalmopathy. Each CDR3 is given with its conserved first and last residue. The D gene is left open where the match is weak. A row's size may be missing; if present it is once, few, many or a size class.

CASSHRSGSGNTIYF	TGTGCCAGCAGCCACCGATCCGGGTCTGGAAACACCATATATTTT	-	TRBJ1-3	15	few	TRBV6-1
CSAREETGLGSNQPQHF	TGCAGTGCTAGAGAAGAGACAGGGTTGGGGAGCAATCAGCCCCAGCATTTT	TRBD1	TRBJ1-5	17	few	TRBV20-1
CSGSGAETNYGYTF	TGCAGCGGAAGCGGGGCGGAAACTAACTATGGCTACACCTTC	-	TRBJ1-2	14	few	TRBV29-1
CASKAWVGHSYEQYF	TGTGCCAGCAAGGCTTGGGTGGGACACTCCTACGAGCAGTACTTC	-	TRBJ2-7	15	-	TRBV2
CASSRHVAYQETQYF	TGTGCCAGCAGCCGGCACGTCGCGTACCAAGAGACCCAGTACTTC	-	TRBJ2-5	15	-	TRBV6-1
CASTPGAANTEAFF	TGCGCCAGCACCCCAGGGGCTGCGAACACTGAAGCTTTCTTT	-	TRBJ1-1	14	many	TRBV5-1
CASGLQGPGYTF	TGTGCTAGTGGTTTACAGGGCCCCGGCTACACCTTC	-	TRBJ1-2	12	-	TRBV12-5
CASSLATGGNTIYF	TGCGCCAGCAGCTTGGCAACAGGCGGAAACACCATATATTTT	-	TRBJ1-3	14	few	TRBV5-1
CASSLWGGSVNEKLFF	TGTGCCAGCAGTTTATGGGGGGGCAGCGTTAATGAAAAACTGTTTTTT	-	TRBJ1-4	16	few	TRBV27
CASSEVWGAGNTEAFF	TGTGCCAGCAGTGAGGTCTGGGGGGCGGGGAACACTGAAGCTTTCTTT	-	TRBJ1-1	16	many	TRBV12-3/TRBV12-4
CAISLTGDSPLHF	TGTGCCATCAGTCTAACAGGGGATTCACCCCTCCACTTT	TRBD1	TRBJ1-6	13	-	TRBV10-3
CATSRRGDRGRNQPQHF	TGTGCCACCAGCAGAAGGGGAGACAGGGGCCGCAATCAGCCCCAGCATTTT	TRBD1	TRBJ1-5	17	many	TRBV15
CSAPRSNSPLHF	TGCAGTGCTCCCAGGAGTAATTCACCCCTCCACTTT	-	TRBJ1-6	12	many	TRBV20-1
CASSLDISSGNTIYF	TGTGCCAGCTCACTTGACATCAGCTCTGGAAACACCATATATTTT	-	TRBJ1-3	15	many	TRBV18
CASSPQDAGLWTAFF	TGTGCCAGCAGCCCGCAGGACGCCGGACTTTGGACGGCTTTCTTT	-	TRBJ1-1	15	few	TRBV6-1
CASSFEGLTGELFF	TGTGCCAGTAGCTTCGAGGGGCTCACCGGGGAGCTGTTTTTT	-	TRBJ2-2	14	few	TRBV19
CASSLVGTGGNRYTF	TGTGCCAGCAGCTTAGTCGGGACAGGGGGCAACCGCTACACCTTC	TRBD1	TRBJ1-2	15	many	TRBV7-8
CASSPDRGRLNYEQYF	TGCGCCAGCAGCCCCGACAGGGGGCGGCTGAACTACGAGCAGTACTTC	TRBD1	TRBJ2-7	16	few	TRBV5-1
CAISESKDRAAAFF	TGTGCCATCAGTGAGTCAAAGGACAGGGCGGCGGCTTTCTTT	TRBD1	TRBJ1-1	14	few	TRBV10-3
CATSDSGTSGGLDTQYF	TGTGCCACCAGTGATTCTGGGACTAGCGGGGGATTAGATACGCAGTATTTT	TRBD2	TRBJ2-3	17	many	TRBV24-1
CASSPGLAGGPTDTQYF	TGTGCCAGCAGCCCGGGACTAGCGGGGGGGCCGACAGATACGCAGTATTTT	TRBD2	TRBJ2-3	17	many	TRBV11-2
CASSSRTGAVHQPQHF	TGTGCCAGCAGTTCTAGGACAGGGGCCGTTCATCAGCCCCAGCATTTT	TRBD1	TRBJ1-5	16	-	TRBV12-3/TRBV12-4
CASSLGSSQETQYF	TGCGCCAGCAGCTTGGGGAGCTCCCAAGAGACCCAGTACTTC	-	TRBJ2-5	14	-	TRBV5-1
CASSRSMGRNNYGYTF	TGTGCCAGCAGTCGCTCTATGGGACGGAATAACTATGGCTACACCTTC	-	TRBJ1-2	16	many	TRBV6-1
CASSPRGQGATEAFF	TGTGCCAGCAGCCCCAGGGGACAGGGGGCAACTGAAGCTTTCTTT	TRBD1	TRBJ1-1	15	many	TRBV9
CASSARGEPQHF	TGTGCCAGCAGTGCCCGGGGTGAGCCCCAGCATTTT	-	TRBJ1-5	12	few	TRBV6-1
CASSTGFEAFF	TGTGCCAGCAGCACAGGGTTTGAAGCTTTCTTT	-	TRBJ1-1	11	many	TRBV6-1
CASSPVSGINYGYTF	TGTGCCAGCAGCCCAGTATCGGGAATCAACTATGGCTACACCTTC	-	TRBJ1-2	15	many	TRBV11-2
CASTEQGSGYTF	TGTGCCAGTACCGAACAGGGCTCTGGCTACACCTTC	-	TRBJ1-2	12	few	TRBV19
CASSSLAGPHEQYF	TGTGCCAGCAGCTCCTTAGCGGGCCCCCACGAGCAGTACTTC	TRBD2	TRBJ2-7	14	many	TRBV11-2
CASSLLGQGANNEKLFF	TGTGCCAGCAGTTTATTGGGACAGGGGGCAAATAATGAAAAACTGTTTTTT	TRBD1	TRBJ1-4	17	-	TRBV27
CASSLRTGFNEKLFF	TGTGCCAGCAGCCTGCGGACAGGTTTTAATGAAAAACTGTTTTTT	TRBD1	TRBJ1-4	15	few	TRBV5-6
CASSPGLAGAADTQYF	TGCGCCAGCAGCCCGGGACTAGCGGGGGCGGCAGATACGCAGTATTTT	TRBD2	TRBJ2-3	16	many	TRBV5-1
CARNRDFRTDTQYF	TGTGCCAGAAACCGGGATTTTCGCACAGATACGCAGTATTTT	-	TRBJ2-3	14	-	TRBV9
CASSNGPSEGYTF	TGTGCCAGCAGCAACGGACCCTCGGAGGGCTACACCTTC	-	TRBJ1-2	13	many	TRBV3-1
CASSSRGLGVDEQFF	TGTGCCAGCAGTTCTCGCGGGCTCGGGGTGGATGAGCAGTTCTTC	-	TRBJ2-1	15	many	TRBV27
CASSLSPRDSPLHF	TGTGCCAGCAGTTTATCCCCCCGGGATTCACCCCTCCACTTT	-	TRBJ1-6	14	many	TRBV12-3/TRBV12-4
CASSTPLGSRNYGYTF	TGTGCCAGCAGCACGCCCCTGGGCAGCCGAAACTATGGCTACACCTTC	-	TRBJ1-2	16	many	TRBV11-2
CASSSPNRGSANTGELFF	TGTGCCAGCAGTTCACCCAACAGGGGCTCCGCGAACACCGGGGAGCTGTTTTTT	TRBD1	TRBJ2-2	18	-	TRBV27
CASSLTGNNSPLHF	TGTGCCAGCAGCTTAACCGGGAATAATTCACCCCTCCACTTT	-	TRBJ1-6	14	many	TRBV11-1
CSTGGGMDTEAFF	TGCAGTACCGGGGGGGGAATGGACACTGAAGCTTTCTTT	-	TRBJ1-1	13	-	TRBV20-1
CSVFLADRANEQFF	TGCAGCGTGTTCCTAGCGGACAGGGCCAATGAGCAGTTCTTC	-	TRBJ2-1	14	-	TRBV29-1
CASGLDLTAGRTEAFF	TGTGCTAGTGGTTTGGACCTGACAGCCGGGCGGACTGAAGCTTTCTTT	-	TRBJ1-1	16	many	TRBV12-5
CASSDTGGTDTQYF	TGCGCCAGCAGCGACACAGGGGGCACAGATACGCAGTATTTT	TRBD1	TRBJ2-3	14	many	TRBV5-1
CAWNSGLFSPLHF	TGTGCCTGGAATTCGGGGCTCTTTTCACCCCTCCACTTT	-	TRBJ1-6	13	-	TRBV30